Sequencing of this T cell receptor (beta chain) was carried out in a study of blood T cells in healthy people across ages (dated by TCRdb to the mid-2010s). Broadly, across the study: In model experiments, template switching captured roughly one uniquely barcoded TCR beta cDNA molecule for every two T cells. Using deep sequencing normalized with unique cDNA molecular identifiers, the study measured how TCR beta repertoire diversity changes with age. Donors were grouped into four age groups: young (average approximately 16 years), middle-aged (approximately 41), aged (roughly 62) and long-lived (82). Using the same blood draw, the study looked at two additional independent replicas of 1 million unique cDNA reads for two donors, one aged 18 to 30 and the other aged 80 or older.

Points the paper makes about the study in general: Estimates of total diversity based on one million sequenced T cells were regarded as lower bounds and as underestimates. Compared with the aged group, the long-lived group had more naive CD4+ T cells, fewer expanded clones and increased TCR diversity, a pattern suggesting age selection. Bulk unsorted PBMC profiling prevented conclusive comparison of naive and antigen-experienced compartments. Observed TCR beta diversity correlated strongly with the percentage of naive T cells measured by flow cytometry. Donor CMV infection status was unknown, potentially confounding age-related changes in expanded clonotypes. Observed TCR beta diversity per million T cells fell roughly linearly with age, and a significant reduction was already apparent by age roughly 40.

The library was obtained by 5' RACE. The sequencing machine was an Illumina HiSeq 2500. A second PCR of about 7 to 12 cycles was performed with a sample-barcoded 5' primer and a J-beta primer mix. Each TCR beta cDNA molecule received a unique molecular identifier from a template-switch 5' adaptor carrying 12 random nucleotides. Each sample yielded at least 3 million CDR3-containing paired-end reads. All of the RNA was converted into first-strand cDNA using the Mint cDNA synthesis kit, with a TRBC-specific oligonucleotide serving as the primer. Following uracil-DNA glycosylase treatment, all cDNA underwent a first 18-cycle PCR with the universal primers M1SS and BC2_uni_R. In the original analysis: For normalization, 1 million high-quality reads were randomly selected from each sample, with every read carrying a distinct molecular identifier. Reads with shared molecular identifiers were discarded instead of being binned into consensus sequences. MiTCR, with a Q25 quality threshold and the strictest error-elimination algorithm, was used for CDR3 identification, clonotype clustering and error correction. Lower-bound total TCR beta diversity was estimated with a nonparametric unseen species model using Euler transformation. Through fastp at Q25 and MiXCR, TCRdb rebuilt clones from the public reads, retaining in-frame beta chains. All rows with the same CDR3 protein become a single entry with the most common DNA and genes. The V and J calls, along with clone size, are taken from TCRdb and not from the paper's own processing. A total of about 840,000 distinct CDR3 sequences appear in this sample, around 29% of them only once. In total, the top ten clones hold roughly a tenth of the sample.

With respect to this clonotype: No cognate antigen has been identified for it. It has no much larger one-base neighbor in the sample; base qualities were not kept.

Systemically healthy Caucasian individuals from Russia, some 38 in total and aged 6 to 90 years, were included as donors. About 10 milliliters of peripheral blood were drawn from each donor into EDTA-treated Vacutainer tubes. Ficoll-Paque density-gradient centrifugation was used to isolate PBMCs, with at least 6 million obtained per sample. Trizol reagent was used to extract total RNA from PBMCs, with at least 5.5 micrograms per sample. The percentages of naive CD45RAhigh/CD27high T cells were determined by flow cytometry on a PBMC aliquot from every donor. The CDR1 and CDR2 encoded by the germline V gene are MNHEY and SVGEGT. V lost 0 bases and J lost 5 bases; the stretch between them is 13 bases long. The CDR3 contains 15 residues, cysteine and phenylalanine counted. Only the CDR3 part of the read is kept: 45 bases, read in frame from the first base. These data are also associated with another study on T cells of mothers and their children. The second source states: Nine systemically healthy Caucasian individuals, comprising three mothers and their six children, were included as donors. cDNA synthesis consumed the entire amount of extracted RNA, loaded at approximately 1.4 ug RNA in each 15 ul reaction. In the second PCR, the M1S primer introduced both the sample barcodes and 2-4 random nucleotides. Over 9 million TCR beta CDR3 reads were obtained for each mother, and millions of reads were obtained for each child. Thymic selection similarly shapes TCR recombination output in related and unrelated pairs, with minor effect from inherited differences. Normalized repertoire overlap was always found to be slightly, but never significantly, higher in related mother-child pairs than in unrelated mother-child pairs. With a sensitivity of about 100 clones per million clonotypes, no persistent microchimeric T cell clones were detected. To look for features that set related mother-child pairs apart from unrelated individuals, the researchers ran deep NGS to compare the TCR beta repertoires of mothers and children. Mothers averaged roughly 40 +/- 4 years of age and children averaged about 10 +/- 4 years. After adapter ligation was performed with NEBNext reagents, the libraries were sequenced on an Illumina HiSeq 2000 with 100+100 nt paired-end reads. To prevent cross-contamination, the mother and child libraries were prepared a month apart and were sequenced in separate runs. Between roughly 500,000 and 2,300,000 distinct TCR beta clonotypes were identified per donor. Naive TCR beta clonotypes were estimated from low-frequency clonotypes matched to each donor's FACS-determined naive share, without sorting.

Recombination connected TRBV6-2 or TRBV6-3 to TRBJ2-5, with a tentative D gene TRBD1 over 6 matching bases. The sample comprised blood. The sequence was obtained from a woman between 40 and 55 years old in good health. CDR3 reads: CASSYSLPGHETQYF. The DNA is TGTGCCAGCAGTTACTCGCTCCCGGGACATGAGACCCAGTACTTC.